This T cell receptor beta chain was identified in a study of response to subunit inactivated influenza vaccine. TCRdb analysed the RT-PCR reads with MiXCR anew, one entry per CDR3 protein. The sample lists about 500,000 distinct CDR3 sequences, approximately 15% occurring once. The sequence derives from a man aged 50-75 years who received an inactivated influenza vaccine. The input for sequencing was CD4+ T cells sorted from PBMCs, taken around 25 months after vaccination.

Here the CDR3 DNA reads TGTGCCAGCAGCCAGAGGGACAGGGGGATCCACGAGCAGTACTTC. Its protein is CASSQRDRGIHEQYF. This chain joins TRBV3-1 and TRBJ2-7; 11 bases are a match to TRBD1. The CDR3 totals 15 residues. Per germline, CDR1 LGHDT and CDR2 YNNKEL (reference sequence). V shed 3 bases and J 5 bases; nucleotides not matched to a gene: 6.